A single sample is the source of the 16 T cell receptor beta chains below, sequenced in a study of blood T cell repertoires in COVID-19. Produced via immunoSEQ multiplex PCR; TCRdb's table is partial and in-frame only. The table has approximately 230,000 clones, approximately 86% seen once. The specimen was peripheral blood. The receptors shown here come from a woman at least 80 years old with active or convalescent COVID-19.

The J gene is TRBJ1-5, the V gene TRBV2; 9 bases line up with TRBD1. Germline V lookup: CDR1 SNHLY, CDR2 FYNNEI. CDR3 length equals 14 residues. Trimming took 6 bases from V and 0 from J; bases not matched to a gene: 0. The CDR3 bases are TGTGCCAGCAGGGACAGGGGTAGCAATCAGCCCCAGCATTTT. Its translation: CASRDRGSNQPQHF.

This clone has more than one count but fewer than ten. V and J are TRBV9 and TRBJ1-6, with D perhaps TRBD1 (5 bases). The ends were cut back, 1 base at V and 7 bases at J, with 9 bases in the middle. Per the germline V gene, CDR1 is SGDLS and CDR2 is YYNGEE. The CDR3 length is 14 residues. DNA of the CDR3: TGTGCCAGCAGCGTACAGGGCGCGAATTCACCCCTCCACTTT. Translated, it gives CASSVQGANSPLHF. The variable domain in full, completed from reference TRBV9 and TRBJ1-6, reads DSGVTQTPKHLITATGQRVTLRCSPRSGDLSVYWYQQSLDQGLQFLIQYYNGEERAKGNILERFSAQQFPDLHSELNLSSLELGDSALYFCASSVQGANSPLHFGNGTRLTVT.

This clone has only a few counts. The CDR3 here is CASSPYRGTEAFF. CDR3 nucleotide sequence: TGTGCCAGCTCACCATACAGGGGAACTGAAGCTTTCTTT. The gene calls are TRBV18 and TRBJ1-1, with 7 bases that match TRBD1. The CDR3 sequence is 13 residues long. V gave up 2 bases and J gave up 5 bases; unmatched junction bases: 2. CDR1 is KGHSH and CDR2 is LQKENI in the germline V gene.

The rearrangement joins TRBV5-1 to TRBJ1-6; D remains ambiguous. In germline, CDR1 is SGHRS, CDR2 YFSETQ. The CDR3 has 16 residues. The ends were cut back, 0 bases at V and 0 bases at J, with 7 bases in the middle. In DNA form, the CDR3 reads TGCGCCAGCAGCTTGGGCGCAGGCTCCTATAATTCACCCCTCCACTTT. Its protein product is CASSLGAGSYNSPLHF.

This clone appeared a few times. The genes are TRBV29-1 and TRBJ2-1; D may be TRBD1 (6 bases). The CDR3 is 14 residues long. Germline assignment: CDR1 SQVTM and CDR2 ANQGSEA. V shed 7 bases and J shed 5 bases, with 18 bases lying between them. In DNA form, the CDR3 reads TGCAGCGGGCATTTCAGGGGACCCAACAATGAGCAGTTCTTC. Protein product: CSGHFRGPNNEQFF.

This chain links TRBV6-1 with TRBJ1-2, with TRBD1 matching over 9 bases. The CDR3 has 15 residues. V shed 0 bases, J shed 2 bases, and the junction held 1 base outside the gene matches. CDR1 and CDR2 from the germline V gene are MNHNS and SASEGT. The CDR3: CASSEAGTGNYGYTF. The CDR3 DNA sequence: TGTGCCAGCAGTGAAGCCGGGACAGGGAACTATGGCTACACCTTC.

The chain joins TRBV28 to TRBJ2-7, with 9 positions matching TRBD1. This CDR3 has 14 amino acids. The germline V gene encodes CDR1 MDHEN and CDR2 SYDVKM. V lost 2 bases and J lost 6; bases outside the gene matches: 5. The CDR3 DNA sequence: TGTGCCAGCAGTTTAAACAGGGGGCGTGGCGAGCAGTACTTC. This encodes CASSLNRGRGEQYF.

The chain uses TRBV6-5 and TRBJ1-2; a possible D gene is TRBD1 (6 bases). Germline lookup yields CDR1 MNHEY and CDR2 SVGAGI. V gave up 0 bases and J gave up 7 bases, with 18 bases separating them. The CDR3 has 16 amino acids. The CDR3 coding sequence is TGTGCCAGCAGTTACTCTGGTGTAGGGGGTCGGGGTGGCTACACCTTC. Translating it yields CASSYSGVGGRGGYTF.

The CDR3 loop reads CASSQETSGRRKETQYF. In DNA, the CDR3 is TGTGCCAGCAGCCAAGAGACTAGCGGGAGGAGGAAGGAGACCCAGTACTTC. V usage is TRBV3-1 (or the pseudogene TRBV3-2) and J usage is TRBJ2-5; TRBD2 matches 13 bases. Trimming cost V 0 bases and J 5 bases; bases outside gene matches: 6. The V gene's germline CDR1 is LGHDT and CDR2 YNNKEL (reference sequence). This CDR3 comprises 17 residues.

This sequence joins TRBV28 and TRBJ1-3, with TRBD1 matching 8 bases. Per germline, CDR1 MDHEN and CDR2 SYDVKM. V shed 4 bases and J 3 bases; nucleotides not matched to a gene: 5. The CDR3 contains 15 residues. The CDR3 nucleotides are TGTGCCAGCAGTTCACCAGGGGGCATTGGAAACACCATATATTTT. It encodes CASSSPGGIGNTIYF.

V gene TRBV20-1 combines with J gene TRBJ1-1; D gene ambiguous. Deletions cut 3 bases from V and 3 bases from J, with 11 bases between. The CDR3 sequence is 13 residues long. Germline-derived CDR1 and CDR2 are DFQATT and SNEGSKA (reference sequence). As DNA, the CDR3 is TGCAGTGCTAGTGAGGGAGGAGACACTGAAGCTTTCTTT. It encodes CSASEGGDTEAFF.

The V call is TRBV30, the J call TRBJ2-5; TRBD1 might be the D (5 bases). Matching the DNA end better, TRBJ2-7 makes the J call doubtful. The CDR3 runs 15 residues. Germline values: CDR1 GTSNPN, CDR2 SVGIG (reference sequence). CDR3: CAWSVWGPSSYEQYF. CDR3 sequence (DNA): TGTGCCTGGAGTGTATGGGGCCCGAGCTCCTACGAGCAGTACTTC.

This clone was detected only a few times. The V and J genes are TRBV5-1 and TRBJ1-5, with 8 bases that match TRBD1. This CDR3 has 16 amino acids. The V segment lost 4 bases and the J segment 1 base; nucleotides outside the gene matches: 7. In germline, CDR1 is SGHRS, CDR2 YFSETQ. Written as DNA, the CDR3 is TGCGCCAGCAGCATAGATGGACAGGGAAGCAATCAGCCCCAGCATTTT. Translation: CASSIDGQGSNQPQHF.

This chain joins TRBV14 and TRBJ1-2, with a weak D call TRBD1 (6 bases). V lost 1 base to trimming and J lost 3 bases, with 21 bases between them. The CDR3 contains 18 residues. The germline gives CDR1 SGHDN, CDR2 FVKESK. CDR3 coding DNA: TGTGCCAGCAGCCAAGTAATGTTTGGGCAGGGGCTGGACTATGGCTACACCTTC. Encoded protein: CASSQVMFGQGLDYGYTF.

The rearrangement joins TRBV3-1 (or the pseudogene TRBV3-2) to TRBJ2-2; TRBD2 matches at 11 bases. Germline V gives CDR1 LGHDT, CDR2 YNNKEL (reference sequence). V lost 3 bases and J lost 5; bases outside the gene matches: 11. This CDR3 has 18 residues. DNA for the CDR3: TGTGCCAGCAGCCAGAGGTTTAGCGGGGGGGCCTGGACCGGGGAGCTGTTTTTT. It codes for CASSQRFSGGAWTGELFF.

The chain joins TRBV5-5 to TRBJ1-4, with 7 bases identical to TRBD1. In germline, CDR1 is SGHKS, CDR2 YYEKEE (reference sequence). The CDR3 totals 14 residues. The V segment lost 4 bases and the J segment 7 bases; nucleotides outside the gene matches: 7. CDR3 region: CASSRGTASEKLFF. The CDR3, as DNA: TGTGCCAGCAGCCGCGGGACAGCGTCTGAAAAACTGTTTTTT. Full variable domain (outside the CDR3, taken from reference TRBV5-5 and TRBJ1-4): DAGVTQSPTHLIKTRGQQVTLRCSPISGHKSVSWYQQVLGQGPQFIFQYYEKEERGRGNFPDRFSARQFPNYSSELNVNALLLGDSALYLCASSRGTASEKLFFGSGTQLSVL.